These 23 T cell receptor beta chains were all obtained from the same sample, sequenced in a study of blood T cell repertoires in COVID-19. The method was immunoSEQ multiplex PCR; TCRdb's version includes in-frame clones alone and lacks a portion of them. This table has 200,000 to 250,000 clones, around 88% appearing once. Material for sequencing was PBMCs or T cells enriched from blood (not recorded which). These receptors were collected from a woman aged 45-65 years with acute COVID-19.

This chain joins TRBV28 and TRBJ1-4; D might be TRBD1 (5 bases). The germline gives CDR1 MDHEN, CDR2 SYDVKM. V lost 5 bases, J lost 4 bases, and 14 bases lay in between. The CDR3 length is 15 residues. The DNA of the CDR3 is TGTGCCAGCAGTCATATGACAGCAAGTAATGAAAAACTGTTTTTT. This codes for CASSHMTASNEKLFF.

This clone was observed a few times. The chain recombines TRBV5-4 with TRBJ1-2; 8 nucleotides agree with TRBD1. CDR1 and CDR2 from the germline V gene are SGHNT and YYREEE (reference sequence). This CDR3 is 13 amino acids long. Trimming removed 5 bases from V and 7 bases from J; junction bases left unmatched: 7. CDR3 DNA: TGTGCCAGCAGTTATCAGGGGGCGGGTGGCTACACCTTC. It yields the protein CASSYQGAGGYTF.

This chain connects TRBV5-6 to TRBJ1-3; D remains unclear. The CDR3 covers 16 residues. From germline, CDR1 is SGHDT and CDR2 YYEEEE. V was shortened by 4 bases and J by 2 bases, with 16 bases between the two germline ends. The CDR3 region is CASSLRQAGPGNTIYF. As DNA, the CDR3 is TGTGCCAGCAGCCTACGACAAGCGGGCCCTGGAAACACCATATATTTT.

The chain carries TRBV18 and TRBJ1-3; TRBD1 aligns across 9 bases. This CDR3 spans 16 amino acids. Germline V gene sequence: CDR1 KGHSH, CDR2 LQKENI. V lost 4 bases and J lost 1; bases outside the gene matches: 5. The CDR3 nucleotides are TGTGCCAGCTCACTCCAGGGACAGGGTTCTGGAAACACCATATATTTT. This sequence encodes CASSLQGQGSGNTIYF.

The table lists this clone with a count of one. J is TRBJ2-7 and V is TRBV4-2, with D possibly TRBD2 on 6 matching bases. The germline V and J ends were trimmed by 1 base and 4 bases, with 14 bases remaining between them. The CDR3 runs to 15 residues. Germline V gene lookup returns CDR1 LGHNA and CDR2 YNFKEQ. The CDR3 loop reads CASSQVTGAMYEQYF. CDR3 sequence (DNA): TGTGCCAGCAGCCAAGTGACGGGAGCTATGTACGAGCAGTACTTC.

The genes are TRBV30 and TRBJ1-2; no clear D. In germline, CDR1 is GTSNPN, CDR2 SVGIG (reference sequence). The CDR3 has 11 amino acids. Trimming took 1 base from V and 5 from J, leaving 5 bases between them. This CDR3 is CAWSGGYGYTF. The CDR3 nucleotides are TGTGCCTGGAGTGGAGGGTATGGCTACACCTTC.

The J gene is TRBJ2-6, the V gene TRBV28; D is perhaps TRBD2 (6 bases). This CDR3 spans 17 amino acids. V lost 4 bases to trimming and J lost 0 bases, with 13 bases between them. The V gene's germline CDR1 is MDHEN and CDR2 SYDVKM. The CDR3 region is CASSSDWGGSGANVLTF. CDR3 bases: TGTGCCAGCAGTTCAGACTGGGGAGGCTCTGGGGCCAACGTCCTGACTTTC.

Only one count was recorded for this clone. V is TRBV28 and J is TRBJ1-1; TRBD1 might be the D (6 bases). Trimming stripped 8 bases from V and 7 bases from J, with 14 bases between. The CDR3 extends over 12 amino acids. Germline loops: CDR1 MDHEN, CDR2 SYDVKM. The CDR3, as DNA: TGTGCCAGCCTTGGGGGGGCGTATGAAGCTTTCTTT. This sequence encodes CASLGGAYEAFF.

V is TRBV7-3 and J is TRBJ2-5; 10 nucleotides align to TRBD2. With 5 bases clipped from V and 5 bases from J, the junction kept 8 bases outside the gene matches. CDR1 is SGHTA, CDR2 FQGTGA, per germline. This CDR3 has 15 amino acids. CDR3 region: CASSPTSGSWETQYF. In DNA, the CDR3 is TGTGCCAGCAGCCCGACTAGCGGGTCATGGGAGACCCAGTACTTC. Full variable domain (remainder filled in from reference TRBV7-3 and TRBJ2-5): GAGVSQTPSNKVTEKGKYVELRCDPISGHTALYWYRQSLGQGPEFLIYFQGTGAADDSGLPNDRFFAVRPEGSVSTLKIQRTERGDSAVYLCASSPTSGSWETQYFGPGTRLLVL.

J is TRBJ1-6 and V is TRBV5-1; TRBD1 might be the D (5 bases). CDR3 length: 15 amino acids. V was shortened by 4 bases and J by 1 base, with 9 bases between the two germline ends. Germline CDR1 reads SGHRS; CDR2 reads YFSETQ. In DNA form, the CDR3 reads TGCGCCAGCAGCGCAGACAGTTCCTATAATTCACCCCTCCACTTT. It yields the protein CASSADSSYNSPLHF.

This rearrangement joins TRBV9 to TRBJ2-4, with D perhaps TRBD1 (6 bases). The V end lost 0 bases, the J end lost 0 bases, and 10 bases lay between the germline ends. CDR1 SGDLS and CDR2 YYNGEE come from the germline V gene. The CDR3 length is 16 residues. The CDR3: CASSVGDTLAKNIQYF. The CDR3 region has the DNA TGTGCCAGCAGCGTAGGGGACACTTTAGCCAAAAACATTCAGTACTTC. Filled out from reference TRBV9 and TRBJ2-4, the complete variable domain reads DSGVTQTPKHLITATGQRVTLRCSPRSGDLSVYWYQQSLDQGLQFLIQYYNGEERAKGNILERFSAQQFPDLHSELNLSSLELGDSALYFCASSVGDTLAKNIQYFGAGTRLSVL.

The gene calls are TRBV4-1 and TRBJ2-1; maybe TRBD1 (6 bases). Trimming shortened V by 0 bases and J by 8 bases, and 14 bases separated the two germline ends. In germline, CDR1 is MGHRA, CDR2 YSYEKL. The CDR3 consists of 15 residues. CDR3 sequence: CASSQENPRGDEQFF. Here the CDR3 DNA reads TGCGCCAGCAGCCAAGAAAATCCCAGGGGAGATGAGCAGTTCTTC.

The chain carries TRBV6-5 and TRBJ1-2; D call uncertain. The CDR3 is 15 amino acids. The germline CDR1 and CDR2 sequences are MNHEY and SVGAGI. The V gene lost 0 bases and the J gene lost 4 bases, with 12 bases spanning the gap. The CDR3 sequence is CASSYSTSLSYGYTF. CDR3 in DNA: TGTGCCAGCAGTTACTCGACGTCACTATCCTATGGCTACACCTTC.

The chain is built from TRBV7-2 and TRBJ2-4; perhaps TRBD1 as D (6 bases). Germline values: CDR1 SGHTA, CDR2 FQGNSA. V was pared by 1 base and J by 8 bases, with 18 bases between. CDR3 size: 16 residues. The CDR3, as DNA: TGTGCCAGCAGCTTAGTGGTTCAGGGGAGTAGGGACATTCAGTACTTC. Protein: CASSLVVQGSRDIQYF.

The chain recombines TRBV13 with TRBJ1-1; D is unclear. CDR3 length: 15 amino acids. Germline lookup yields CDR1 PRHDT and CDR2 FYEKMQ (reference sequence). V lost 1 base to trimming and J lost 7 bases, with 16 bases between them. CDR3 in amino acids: CASSLVRVAGSEAFF. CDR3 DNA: TGTGCCAGCAGCTTAGTTCGGGTGGCGGGTAGTGAAGCTTTCTTT. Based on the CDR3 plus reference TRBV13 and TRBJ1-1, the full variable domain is AAGVIQSPRHLIKEKRETATLKCYPIPRHDTVYWYQQGPGQDPQFLISFYEKMQSDKGSIPDRFSAQQFSDYHSELNMSSLELGDSALYFCASSLVRVAGSEAFFGQGTRLTVV.

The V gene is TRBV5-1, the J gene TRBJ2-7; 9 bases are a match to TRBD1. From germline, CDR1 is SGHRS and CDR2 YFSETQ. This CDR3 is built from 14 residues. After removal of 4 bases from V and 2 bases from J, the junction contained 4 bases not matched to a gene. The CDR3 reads CASSLYRGPYEQYF. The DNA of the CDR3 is TGCGCCAGCAGCCTCTACAGGGGGCCCTACGAGCAGTACTTC.

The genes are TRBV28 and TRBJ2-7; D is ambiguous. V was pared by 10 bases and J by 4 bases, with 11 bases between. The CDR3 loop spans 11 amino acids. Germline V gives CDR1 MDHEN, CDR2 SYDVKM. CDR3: CATAWAYEQYF. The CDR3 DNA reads TGTGCCACCGCTTGGGCGTACGAGCAGTACTTC.

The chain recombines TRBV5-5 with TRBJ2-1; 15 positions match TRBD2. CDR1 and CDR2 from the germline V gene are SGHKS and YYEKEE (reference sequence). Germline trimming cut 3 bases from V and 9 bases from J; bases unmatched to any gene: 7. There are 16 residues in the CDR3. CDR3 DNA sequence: TGTGCCAGCAGCTCGGGACTAGCGGGAGGACGGAGTGAGCAGTTCTTC. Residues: CASSSGLAGGRSEQFF. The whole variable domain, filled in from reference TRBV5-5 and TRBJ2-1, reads DAGVTQSPTHLIKTRGQQVTLRCSPISGHKSVSWYQQVLGQGPQFIFQYYEKEERGRGNFPDRFSARQFPNYSSELNVNALLLGDSALYLCASSSGLAGGRSEQFFGPGTRLTVL.

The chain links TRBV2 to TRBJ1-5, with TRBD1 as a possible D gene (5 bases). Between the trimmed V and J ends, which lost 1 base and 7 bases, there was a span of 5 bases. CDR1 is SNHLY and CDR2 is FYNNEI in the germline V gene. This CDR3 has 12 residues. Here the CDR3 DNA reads TGTGCCAGCAGTGAAGAGGGGCAGCCCCAGCATTTT. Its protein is CASSEEGQPQHF.

CDR3 bases: TGTGCCAGCCAGGCTAGCGGGAGGAATTATGAGCAGTTCTTC. Translating gives CASQASGRNYEQFF. The chain joins TRBV7-8 to TRBJ2-1; 11 nucleotides align to TRBD2. The CDR3 is 14 residues long. J was trimmed by 8 bases and V by 8 bases; bases with no gene match: 8. Germline loops: CDR1 SGHVS, CDR2 FQNEAQ.

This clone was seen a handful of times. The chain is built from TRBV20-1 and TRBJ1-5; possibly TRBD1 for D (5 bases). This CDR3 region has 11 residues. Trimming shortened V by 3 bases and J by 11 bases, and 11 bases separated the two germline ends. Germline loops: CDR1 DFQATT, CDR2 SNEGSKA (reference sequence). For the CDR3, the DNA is TGCAGTGCTAGGGGGCAGGGATCCCAGCATTTT. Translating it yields CSARGQGSQHF.

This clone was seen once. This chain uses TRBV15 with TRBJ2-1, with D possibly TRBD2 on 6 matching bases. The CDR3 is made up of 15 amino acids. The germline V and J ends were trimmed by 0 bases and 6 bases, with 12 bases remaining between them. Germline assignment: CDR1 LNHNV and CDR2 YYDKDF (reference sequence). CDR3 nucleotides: TGTGCCACCAGCAGAGAACCGGGAGCGGGCAATGAGCAGTTCTTC. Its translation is CATSREPGAGNEQFF. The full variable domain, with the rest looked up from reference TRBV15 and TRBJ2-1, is DAMVIQNPRYQVTQFGKPVTLSCSQTLNHNVMYWYQQKSSQAPKLLFHYYDKDFNNEADTPDNFQSRRPNTSFCFLDIRSPGLGDTAMYLCATSREPGAGNEQFFGPGTRLTVL.

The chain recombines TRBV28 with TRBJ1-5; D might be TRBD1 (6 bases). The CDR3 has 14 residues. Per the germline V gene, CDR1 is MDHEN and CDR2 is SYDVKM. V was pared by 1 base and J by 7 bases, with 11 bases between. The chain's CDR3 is CASSLSSGEQPQHF. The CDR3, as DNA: TGTGCCAGCAGTTTATCTTCAGGGGAGCAGCCCCAGCATTTT.